The clone carrying this T cell receptor beta chain was counted many times. The antigen is unknown. This specimen comes from a study of early T cells in non-severe SARS-CoV-2 infection. Study observations and caveats: Comparison of clonotypes with VDJdb favored anti-spike CD8 responses while missing private and CD4 specificities.

The CDR3 has 14 residues. V was trimmed by 5 bases and J by 2 bases, leaving 11 bases between them. The germline gives CDR1 PRHDT, CDR2 FYEKMQ (reference sequence). MiXCR, applied by TCRdb to the 5' RACE reads, yields one record per CDR3 protein. The sample yields tens of thousands of distinct CDR3 sequences, roughly 8.8% seen once. This chain links TRBV13 with TRBJ2-3; unclear D gene. The clonotype was recovered from an adult who was a healthcare worker with PCR-confirmed SARS-CoV-2 infection or an uninfected control (not recorded which). Sequenced sample: whole blood. CDR3 in DNA: TGTGCCAGCAGCCCCCCTAAGGCCACAGATACGCAGTATTTT. Residues: CASSPPKATDTQYF.